This passage covers 8 T cell receptor beta chains from one sample sequenced in a study of T cells in Graves' hyperthyroidism and ophthalmopathy. Authors of the study amplified TCR beta CDR3 regions from RNA transcripts. In the first-round RT-PCR of the TCR CDR3, the HTBI primer set was used. TCRdb used MiXCR to reprocess the multiplex PCR reads, holding one entry per CDR3 protein. The sample yields around 200,000 distinct CDR3 sequences, approximately 16% seen once. Sequenced sample: blood. The receptors here all came from a man aged 35-49 years with Graves' hyperthyroidism.

This clonotype was seen repeatedly, ten times or more. The chain is built from TRBV7-2 and TRBJ1-1, with D tentatively TRBD1 (6 bases). Trimming stripped 5 bases from V and 1 base from J, with 11 bases between. The V gene's germline CDR1 is SGHTA and CDR2 FQGNSA. This CDR3 spans 14 amino acids. The CDR3 sequence is CASSVQGPNTEAFF. Here the CDR3 DNA reads TGTGCCAGCAGCGTACAGGGACCGAACACTGAAGCTTTCTTT. The entire variable domain, with the rest obtained from reference TRBV7-2 and TRBJ1-1, is as follows: GAGVSQSPSNKVTEKGKDVELRCDPISGHTALYWYRQSLGQGLEFLIYFQGNSAPDKSGLPSDRFSAERTGGSVSTLTIQRTQQEDSAVYLCASSVQGPNTEAFFGQGTRLTVV.

In its sample, this clonotype was seen a few times. This chain links TRBV18 with TRBJ1-3; TRBD1 is a possible D gene (6 bases). Trimming left V 3 bases short and J 0 bases short, with 12 bases between. CDR3 length: 16 amino acids. Per the germline V gene, CDR1 is KGHSH and CDR2 is LQKENI. The chain's CDR3 is CASSPTGPLSGNTIYF. CDR3 DNA: TGTGCCAGCTCACCTACAGGGCCGCTCTCTGGAAACACCATATATTTT.

With regard to this clonotype: This may be a read error: a much more frequent sequence differs by one nucleotide. V gene TRBV7-9 combines with J gene TRBJ2-5, with a possible D match to TRBD2 (6 bases). CDR3 length equals 15 residues. Germline values: CDR1 SEHNR, CDR2 FQNEAQ (reference sequence). V lost 5 bases and J lost 7, with 20 bases in between. The CDR3 spells CASSRSGGAGGTQYF. The DNA for the CDR3 is TGTGCCAGCAGCCGTTCAGGAGGGGCTGGAGGGACCCAGTACTTC.

The chain links TRBV20-1 to TRBJ2-1; 7 positions match TRBD1. Unmatched junction bases numbered 5, after V lost 3 bases and J lost 0 bases. The CDR3 covers 15 residues. Germline V gene lookup returns CDR1 DFQATT and CDR2 SNEGSKA (reference sequence). CDR3 sequence: CSASSDRSSYNEQFF. The CDR3 nucleotides are TGCAGTGCTAGTTCGGACAGGAGCTCCTACAATGAGCAGTTCTTC.

This clonotype was recorded a few times. The chain recombines TRBV20-1 with TRBJ1-6; D remains unclear. The CDR3 covers 14 residues. V was clipped by 3 bases and J by 4 bases, with 10 bases between them. CDR1 is DFQATT, CDR2 SNEGSKA, per germline (reference sequence). The DNA for the CDR3 is TGCAGTGCTAGTGAGGAAGAATATAATTCACCCCTCCACTTT. This gives the protein CSASEEEYNSPLHF.

This clonotype was counted a few times. The chain links TRBV7-3 to TRBJ2-2, with 13 bases matching TRBD2. Germline trimming cut 5 bases from V and 2 bases from J; bases unmatched to any gene: 2. Germline values: CDR1 SGHTA, CDR2 FQGTGA. This CDR3 is 16 amino acids long. This chain's CDR3 is CASSRLAGGNTGELFF. CDR3 coding DNA: TGTGCCAGCAGCCGACTAGCGGGGGGTAACACCGGGGAGCTGTTTTTT.

This clonotype appeared many times. The chain uses TRBV7-2 and TRBJ1-3; no reliable D call. Per the germline V gene, CDR1 is SGHTA and CDR2 is FQGNSA. V lost 1 base to trimming and J lost 0 bases, with 4 bases between them. CDR3 length equals 14 residues. In DNA, the CDR3 is TGTGCCAGCAGCTTAGTTCGCTCTGGAAACACCATATATTTT. This gives the protein CASSLVRSGNTIYF.

There are a few counts of this clonotype. This chain uses TRBV15 with TRBJ2-3; D is ambiguous. The germline V and J ends were trimmed by 0 bases and 4 bases, with 8 bases remaining between them. Per the germline V gene, CDR1 is LNHNV and CDR2 is YYDKDF (reference sequence). The CDR3 length is 14 residues. The CDR3 nucleotides are TGTGCCACCAGCAGAGATCGGTTGCCAGATACGCAGTATTTT. As protein: CATSRDRLPDTQYF.